The clone carrying this T cell receptor (beta chain) was observed at least ten times. The data derive from a study of neurological immune-mediated disorders. V lost 3 bases and J lost 2; bases outside the gene matches: 3. The CDR3 runs 13 residues. Per the germline V gene, CDR1 is DFQATT and CDR2 is SNEGSKA (reference sequence). TCRdb reprocessed the 5' RACE reads with MiXCR, giving one entry per CDR3 protein. The repertoire holds about 55,000 distinct CDR3 sequences, with about 4% as singletons. Material for sequencing was PBMCs. The chain has TRBV20-1 and TRBJ2-5, with TRBD1 identical over 7 bases. The TCR was taken from a man over 45 with multiple sclerosis. This CDR3 is CSARLGQQETQYF. The DNA of the CDR3 is TGCAGTGCTAGGTTGGGACAGCAAGAGACCCAGTACTTC.